This TCR beta chain is from a study of control samples from healthy donors and cancer patients. Assay used: immunoSEQ multiplex PCR; TCRdb lists only in-frame clones, some missing. Among around 90,000 clones listed, roughly 84% were seen once. The CDR3 runs to 14 residues. V dropped 3 bases and J dropped 4 bases, with 10 bases sitting between them. CDR1 ENHRY and CDR2 SYGVKD come from the germline V gene. There are a few counts of this clone. The V call is TRBV10-3, the J call TRBJ1-3; unclear D gene. The TCR sequence derives from a middle-aged woman in good health. The sequenced material came from blood. In DNA form, the CDR3 reads TGTGCCATCAGTGACTCTCGGACCGGAAACACCATATATTTT. Its protein product is CAISDSRTGNTIYF.